This T cell receptor beta chain was sequenced during a study of cytomegalovirus exposure and HLA in healthy donors. Amplification used 60 Vbeta primers and 13 Jbeta primers. Authors' processing steps: The count from a later analysis was 65 million to 90 million unique TCR beta chains, some 9.9 million of them shared. Sequencing used immunoSEQ multiplex PCR; TCRdb keeps in-frame clones, though not all of them. The V and J calls and the clone size are those of that table, but D and trimming were determined from the DNA. The profile shows some 120,000 clones, 70% to 80% of them singletons. Broader study findings: Among TCR beta chains, those listed as cytomegalovirus-associated numbered 164. It was only CMV serostatus that was available as immune exposure information.

The CDR3 runs to 15 residues. V was clipped by 5 bases and J by 1 base, with 15 bases between them. CDR1 is SEHNR, CDR2 FQNEAQ, per germline (reference sequence). With respect to this clone: Its antigen is unknown.

The TCR sequence derives from a female donor in good health and CMV-seronegative. This chain uses TRBV7-9 with TRBJ2-7; a weak D match, TRBD2 (5 bases). The sample was PBMCs. The chain's CDR3 is CASSKARDGSYEQYF. As DNA, the CDR3 is TGTGCCAGCAGCAAAGCCCGGGATGGATCCTACGAGCAGTACTTC.